This TCR beta chain was documented in a study of shared clonotypes between healthy human individuals. Points from the study as a whole: Roughly 5% of naive CD4 clonotypes were shared across a handful of donors. Sampling included only blood; tissue repertoires likely differ.

The study separated CD4+ cells into CD45RA+ naive and CD45RA-negative memory subsets. In its sample, this clone was seen once. Its antigen is unidentified. CDR1 is MNHNS and CDR2 is SASEGT in the germline V gene. After removal of 7 bases from V and 4 bases from J, the junction contained 9 bases not matched to a gene. The CDR3 length is 14 residues. Clones were read by immunoSEQ multiplex PCR, and TCRdb kept only the in-frame ones, dropping some. Of some 2,000,000 clones listed, roughly 96% are singletons. Source material: naive CD4+ T cells sorted from blood. Indicated subset: CD45RA+ positively selected. The genes are TRBV6-1 and TRBJ1-1; 7 bases agree with TRBD1. The source of this sequence is a man aged 18 to 35 in good health. The CDR3 sequence: CASTISEGATEAFF. The CDR3 bases are TGTGCCAGCACCATTAGCGAGGGGGCCACTGAAGCTTTCTTT.